This T cell receptor beta chain is drawn from a study of blood T cells in healthy people across ages. Per-sample PBMC isolation yielded at least 6 million cells. For the second PCR, which ran for about 7 to 11 cycles, a sample-barcoded 5' primer and a J-beta primer mix were used. TCRdb fed the 5' RACE reads into MiXCR, producing one record per CDR3 protein. This table holds 1.5 million to 1.9 million distinct CDR3 sequences, roughly 43% found once. In germline, CDR1 is SQVTM, CDR2 ANQGSEA. Trimming took 8 bases from V and 8 from J, leaving 22 bases between them. The CDR3 contains 14 residues. This clonotype was detected only a few times.

This clonotype was obtained from a woman aged 18 to 35 in good health. Specimen: blood. The chain recombines TRBV29-1 with TRBJ2-1; TRBD1 is a possible D gene (6 bases). CDR3: CSLTELGDNDEQFF. CDR3 nucleotides: TGCAGCTTAACGGAACTGGGGGACAACGATGAGCAGTTCTTC.